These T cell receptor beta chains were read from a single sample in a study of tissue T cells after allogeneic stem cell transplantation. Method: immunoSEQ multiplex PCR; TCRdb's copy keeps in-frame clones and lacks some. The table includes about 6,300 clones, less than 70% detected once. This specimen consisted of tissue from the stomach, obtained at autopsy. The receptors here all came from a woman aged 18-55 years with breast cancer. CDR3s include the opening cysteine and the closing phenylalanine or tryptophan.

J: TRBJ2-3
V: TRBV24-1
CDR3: CATSGTGADTQYF

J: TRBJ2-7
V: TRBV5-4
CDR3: CASSPGLAGFEQYF

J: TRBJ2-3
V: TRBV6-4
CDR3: CASSGLAGGPDTQYF

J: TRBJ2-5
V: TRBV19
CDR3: CASNVGGGETQYF

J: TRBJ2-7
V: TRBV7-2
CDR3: CASSDHGQGNYEQYF

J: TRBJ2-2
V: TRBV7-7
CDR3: CASSRGLAERTGELFF

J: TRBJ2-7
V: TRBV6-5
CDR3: CASSYSPPGTYEQYF

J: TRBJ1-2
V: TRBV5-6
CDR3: CASIWGGKGLHTF

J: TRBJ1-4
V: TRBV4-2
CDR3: CASSQVQGDEKLFF

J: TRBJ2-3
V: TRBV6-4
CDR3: CASSDKADGTDTQYF

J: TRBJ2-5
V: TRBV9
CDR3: CASSVVQSGLEETQYF

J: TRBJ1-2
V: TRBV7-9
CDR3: CASSSTGTGGIGYGYTF

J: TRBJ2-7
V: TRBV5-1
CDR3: CASSPQTGTPYEQYF

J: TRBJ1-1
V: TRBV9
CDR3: CASSSSTMGTEAFF

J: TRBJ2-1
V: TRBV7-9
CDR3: CASSLLTVTYNEQFF

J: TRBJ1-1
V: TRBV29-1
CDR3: CSVEDWLGGEGEAFF

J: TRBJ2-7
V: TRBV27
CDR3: CASSLGRGGSYEQYF

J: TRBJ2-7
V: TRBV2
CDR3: CASGELAGAHEQYF

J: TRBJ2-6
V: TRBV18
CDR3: CASSPQTGGSGANVLTF

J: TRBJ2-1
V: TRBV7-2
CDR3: CASSLVDAEQFF

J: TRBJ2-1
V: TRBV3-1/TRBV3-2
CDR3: CASSPRDRRGNEQFF

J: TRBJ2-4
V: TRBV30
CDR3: CAWSGDGGFRENIQYF

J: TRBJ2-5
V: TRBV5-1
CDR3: CASSQMLAGGEETQYF

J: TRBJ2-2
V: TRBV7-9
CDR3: CASGPATGELFF

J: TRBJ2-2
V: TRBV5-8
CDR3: CASTPRGYTGELFF

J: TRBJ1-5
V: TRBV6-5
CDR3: CASTRTDNQPQHF

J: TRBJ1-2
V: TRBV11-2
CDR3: CASSSGQGYGYTF

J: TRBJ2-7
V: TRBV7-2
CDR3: CASSFKQGDEQYF

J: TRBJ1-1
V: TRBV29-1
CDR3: CSVDAGVNTEAFF

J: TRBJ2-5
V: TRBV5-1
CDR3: CASSYQDTQETQYF

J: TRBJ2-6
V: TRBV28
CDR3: CASSLWLMPDGSGANVLTF

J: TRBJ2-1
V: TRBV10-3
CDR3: CAISDPDLGPNNEQFF

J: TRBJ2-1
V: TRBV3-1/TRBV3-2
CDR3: CASSQDLKLAKYNEQFF

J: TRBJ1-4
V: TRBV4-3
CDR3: CASSQDFNEKLFF

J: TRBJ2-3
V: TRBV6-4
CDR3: CASSGLVGGTQYF

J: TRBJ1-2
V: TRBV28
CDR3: CASSPRQGAGELVYGYTF

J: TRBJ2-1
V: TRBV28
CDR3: CATLSDGRDYEQFF

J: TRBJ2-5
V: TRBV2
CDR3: CASSDSGGGETQYF

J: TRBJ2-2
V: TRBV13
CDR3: CASSLHRAGELFF

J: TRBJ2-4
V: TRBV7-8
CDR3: CASSYSTSGGKNIQYF

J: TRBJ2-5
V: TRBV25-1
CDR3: CASSELTVLQETQYF

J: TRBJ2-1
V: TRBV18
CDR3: CASSRQGSGHEQFF

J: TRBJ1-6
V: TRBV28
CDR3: CASSSAGFDSPLHF

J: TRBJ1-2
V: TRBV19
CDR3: CASSIRSYGYTF

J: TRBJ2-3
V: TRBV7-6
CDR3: CASSRGLLGTDTQYF

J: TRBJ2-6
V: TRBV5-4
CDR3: CASSPSTRPGANVLTF

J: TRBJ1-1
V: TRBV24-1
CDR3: CATSGGTEAFF

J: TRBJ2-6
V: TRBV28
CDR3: CAWGSGANVLTF

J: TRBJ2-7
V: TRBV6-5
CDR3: CASSLLGSYEQYF

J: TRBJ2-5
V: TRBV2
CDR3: CASKYGETQYF

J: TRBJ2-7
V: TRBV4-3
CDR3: CASSQEHDRADLWEQYF

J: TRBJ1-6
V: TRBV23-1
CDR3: CASSQGGQPVRNYYNSPLHF

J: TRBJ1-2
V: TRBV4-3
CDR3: CASSLLTGTHYGYTF

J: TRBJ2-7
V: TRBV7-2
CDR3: CASSRTSGSGYEQYF

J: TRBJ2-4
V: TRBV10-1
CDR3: CASSAGKNIQYF

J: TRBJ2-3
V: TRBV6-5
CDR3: CASQDGVTDTQYF

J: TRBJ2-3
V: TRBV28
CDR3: CASSAGRDYTDTQYF

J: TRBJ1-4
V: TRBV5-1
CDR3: CASSLTTGSEKLFF

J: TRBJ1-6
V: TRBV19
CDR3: CASSIMSYNSPLHF

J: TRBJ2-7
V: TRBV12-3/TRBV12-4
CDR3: CASSLGHKGEQYF